The clone carrying this T cell receptor beta chain was recorded only once. The data originate from a study of blood T cell repertoires in COVID-19. The repertoire was sequenced with immunoSEQ multiplex PCR; TCRdb's copy has only in-frame clones and lacks some. The sample contains 90,000 to 150,000 clones, around 85% of which appear only once. The CDR3 spans 17 residues. V gave up 5 bases and J gave up 0 bases; unmatched junction bases: 11. The V gene's germline CDR1 is KGHSH and CDR2 LQKENI. What was sequenced was peripheral blood. V is TRBV18 and J is TRBJ2-3, with 7 bases fitting TRBD2. The source of this sequence is a man aged 50 to 59 with acute or convalescent COVID-19. The CDR3 DNA reads as TGTGCCAGCTCAAAGCGACTAGCCGCTGACAGCACAGATACGCAGTATTTT. This encodes CASSKRLAADSTDTQYF.